Listed below are T cell receptor beta chains from one sample, sequenced in a study of cytomegalovirus exposure and HLA in healthy donors. Measured with immunoSEQ multiplex PCR; TCRdb has only the in-frame clones, and not every one. Of 130,000 or so clones in the sample, 76% were seen once. Sequences were obtained from PBMCs. Receptors originate from a female donor in good health and CMV-seropositive. CDR3s include the opening cysteine and the closing phenylalanine or tryptophan. The D gene is left open where the match is weak. The listing skips clone size in some rows; elsewhere it reads once, few, many or a size class.

j_call v_call d_call clone_size cdr3_nt cdr3_aa
TRBJ2-3 TRBV7-3 TRBD2 - TGTGCCAGCAGCGTATATCCGGGACAGCAAGCGGGAGGAAGCACAGATACGCAGTATTTT CASSVYPGQQAGGSTDTQYF
TRBJ1-1 TRBV18 - - TGTGCCAGCTCACCAACTCGGAACACTGAAGCTTTCTTT CASSPTRNTEAFF
TRBJ2-2 TRBV11-2 - - TGTGCCAGCAGCTTTAGGAGGGCCGGCGGGGAGCTGTTTTTT CASSFRRAGGELFF
TRBJ1-2 TRBV18 TRBD1 few TGTGCCAGCTCACCGGGACAGGAGAACTATGGCTACACCTTC CASSPGQENYGYTF
TRBJ1-2 TRBV2 - - TGTGCCAGCAGACCGGGACAAGGGTCAACTCGGGGCTACACCTTC CASRPGQGSTRGYTF
TRBJ2-3 TRBV5-5 TRBD1 - TGTGCCAGCAGCTTGGTTGGGACAGAGCCCACAGATACGCAGTATTTT CASSLVGTEPTDTQYF
TRBJ2-5 TRBV7-7 TRBD1 - TGTGCCAGCAGCCCACAGGGGCAAGAGACCCAGTACTTC CASSPQGQETQYF
TRBJ1-1 TRBV6-5 - - TGTGCCAGCACCCCCGGGACACCGAACACTGAAGCTTTCTTT CASTPGTPNTEAFF
TRBJ1-1 TRBV30 - once TGTGCCTGGAGCCCCACGTTGTCGGGGGCTTTCTTT CAWSPTLSGAFF
TRBJ1-1 TRBV5-1 TRBD1 - TGCGCCAGCAGCTCGCGGGACAGTTCTTCGAACACTGAAGCTTTCTTT CASSSRDSSSNTEAFF
TRBJ1-4 TRBV7-9 TRBD1 - TGTTCCAGCAGCCCGTGGGCAAACAGGGGGGGAACGACTAATGAAAAACTGTTTTTT CSSSPWANRGGTTNEKLFF
TRBJ1-2 TRBV10-3 - - TGTGCCATCAGTGAGACAGTTAACTATGGCTACACCTTC CAISETVNYGYTF
TRBJ2-7 TRBV5-1 TRBD1 - TGCGCCAGCAGCTTGGCCCCGGGACAGGAATCCTACGAGCAGTACTTC CASSLAPGQESYEQYF
TRBJ2-7 TRBV7-9 TRBD2 few TGTGCCAGCAGCTTAGGGGCTAGCGGATCCTACGAGCAGTACTTC CASSLGASGSYEQYF
TRBJ2-5 TRBV30 - - TGTGCCTGGGACAGGGACTGGGAGACCCAGTACTTC CAWDRDWETQYF
TRBJ2-7 TRBV5-5 TRBD1 few TGTGCCAGCAGCCCAAGGACAGGGTCCCGCTCCTACGAGCAGTACTTC CASSPRTGSRSYEQYF
TRBJ2-3 TRBV6-5 TRBD1 - TGTGCCAGCAGTTACTCGGACAGGGCCACAGATACGCAGTATTTT CASSYSDRATDTQYF
TRBJ2-7 TRBV28 TRBD1 - TGTGCCAGCAGTTTATATGGACAGGGGGCCTACGAGCAGTACTTC CASSLYGQGAYEQYF
TRBJ2-7 TRBV5-4 - - TGTGCCAGCAGCTTGAAGGGAAGCGACAGGACCAACGAGCAGTACTTC CASSLKGSDRTNEQYF
TRBJ2-1 TRBV7-9 TRBD2 - TGTGCCAGCAGCTCTAGCCCCCTAGCGGGAGGCATCAATGAGCAGTTCTTC CASSSSPLAGGINEQFF
TRBJ1-5 TRBV5-1 TRBD1 - TGCGCCAGCAGCAGGGGGACAGAGGATCAGCCCCAGCATTTT CASSRGTEDQPQHF
TRBJ2-5 TRBV7-3 TRBD2 - TGTGCCAGCAGTGTTTATAGCGGGAGAGAGGAGACCCAGTACTTC CASSVYSGREETQYF
TRBJ2-7 TRBV5-1 TRBD1 once TGCGCCAGCAGCATGTCCGGGACAGGTTACAGGTACGAGCAGTACTTC CASSMSGTGYRYEQYF
TRBJ1-6 TRBV7-2 - - TGTGCCAGCAGCTCCTCAGCGAATTCACCCCTCCACTTT CASSSSANSPLHF
TRBJ2-5 TRBV2 TRBD1 - TGTGCCAGCAGTGAAAACAGGGGGAGTGGAGCTCAAGAGACCCAGTACTTC CASSENRGSGAQETQYF
TRBJ1-4 TRBV5-1 - once TGCGCCAGCAGCTTGGGGGGGCTTAATGAAAAACTGTTTTTT CASSLGGLNEKLFF
TRBJ2-5 TRBV10-3 TRBD2 - TGTGCCATCAGTGGGGCGGGACTAGCGGGAGGAATAGAGACCCAGTACTTC CAISGAGLAGGIETQYF
TRBJ2-5 TRBV11-2 - - TGTGCCAGCAGCTTAGGCGCAGGGAACCAAGAGACCCAGTACTTC CASSLGAGNQETQYF
TRBJ2-3 TRBV30 - - TGTGCCTGCCCAGGGGCCACAGATACGCAGTATTTT CACPGATDTQYF
TRBJ1-1 TRBV5-1 - once TGCGCCAGCAGCTTGGAGGGAGTCACTGAAGCTTTCTTT CASSLEGVTEAFF
TRBJ2-7 TRBV5-1 - - TGCGCCAGCAGCTTCCTCCAGGGCTACGAGCAGTACTTC CASSFLQGYEQYF
TRBJ2-7 TRBV5-1 TRBD2 - TGCGCCAGCAGCGAGTCTAGCGGGAGGCGCGAGCAGTACTTC CASSESSGRREQYF
TRBJ1-3 TRBV9 - - TGTGCCAGCAGCGTAGCTCCAGACACTGGAAACACCATATATTTT CASSVAPDTGNTIYF
TRBJ1-5 TRBV5-5 TRBD1 - TGTGCCAGCAGCCTGGACAGGGGAAATCAGCCCCAGCATTTT CASSLDRGNQPQHF
TRBJ2-3 TRBV10-3 - - TGTGCCATCGGGCCTAACAGCGGAGGGGGCACAGATACGCAGTATTTT CAIGPNSGGGTDTQYF
TRBJ1-2 TRBV27 - - TGTGCCAGCAGTCAACAGGGCAGGAACTATGGCTACACCTTC CASSQQGRNYGYTF
TRBJ2-2 TRBV5-1 TRBD1 - TGCGCCAGCCGATCACAGGGGGCGAACACCGGGGAGCTGTTTTTT CASRSQGANTGELFF
TRBJ1-5 TRBV5-8 - - TGTGCCAGCAGCTTGGCGGGGGGCGGTCAGCCCCAGCATTTT CASSLAGGGQPQHF
TRBJ2-5 TRBV5-4 TRBD1 - TGTGCCAGCAGATCGGGACAGACCCAAGAGACCCAGTACTTC CASRSGQTQETQYF
TRBJ2-7 TRBV4-1 TRBD2 - TGCGCCAGCAGCCAAGATCTGAGCGGGGGCTACGAGCAGTACTTC CASSQDLSGGYEQYF
TRBJ1-5 TRBV10-1 - - TGCGCCATATCCGGTAGCAATCAGCCCCAGCATTTT CAISGSNQPQHF
TRBJ2-1 TRBV5-1 - - TGCGCCAGCAGTTTGAGGAGGGATGAGCAGTTCTTC CASSLRRDEQFF
TRBJ1-1 TRBV6-5 - once TGTGCCAGCAATACAGGGACCACTGAAGCTTTCTTT CASNTGTTEAFF
TRBJ2-1 TRBV6-4 TRBD2 - TGTGCCAGCACCCCCCCAGCGGGGTCCTACAATGAGCAGTTCTTC CASTPPAGSYNEQFF
TRBJ2-3 TRBV7-3 TRBD1 - TGTGCCAGCAGCTTAACGGGACAGGGCACAGATACGCAGTATTTT CASSLTGQGTDTQYF
TRBJ1-3 TRBV4-1 - once TGCGCCAGCAGCCAAGCTGACCGGGACACCTCTGGAAACACCATATATTTT CASSQADRDTSGNTIYF
TRBJ1-2 TRBV6-5 TRBD1 - TGTGCCAGCAGCGACAGGGGAACCTATGGCTACACCTTC CASSDRGTYGYTF
TRBJ1-4 TRBV18 TRBD1 - TGTGCCAGCTCACTATCACCGGGACAGGGAGATGAAAAACTGTTTTTT CASSLSPGQGDEKLFF
TRBJ2-5 TRBV9 - - TGTGCCAGCAGCGTAGTCGGGGGAGAGACCCAGTACTTC CASSVVGGETQYF
TRBJ2-5 TRBV18 TRBD2 few TGTGCCAGCTCACCACGGCGGGAGGAGACCCAGTACTTC CASSPRREETQYF
TRBJ2-1 TRBV7-6 - - TGTGCCAGCAGCACTAGTATTGAGCAGTTCTTC CASSTSIEQFF
TRBJ1-1 TRBV11-2 - - TGTGCCAGCAGCCCCCGGACACGTACGAACACTGAAGCTTTCTTT CASSPRTRTNTEAFF
TRBJ2-5 TRBV28 - - TGTGCCAGTACCGGGGACTTGCAAGAGACCCAGTACTTC CASTGDLQETQYF
TRBJ1-5 TRBV6-5 - - TGTGCCAGCAGATCTGACAGAAGCAATCAGCCCCAGCATTTT CASRSDRSNQPQHF
TRBJ1-4 TRBV6-1 - - TGTGCCAGCAGTGTGGGCGGGCCAGGACTGTTTTTT CASSVGGPGLFF